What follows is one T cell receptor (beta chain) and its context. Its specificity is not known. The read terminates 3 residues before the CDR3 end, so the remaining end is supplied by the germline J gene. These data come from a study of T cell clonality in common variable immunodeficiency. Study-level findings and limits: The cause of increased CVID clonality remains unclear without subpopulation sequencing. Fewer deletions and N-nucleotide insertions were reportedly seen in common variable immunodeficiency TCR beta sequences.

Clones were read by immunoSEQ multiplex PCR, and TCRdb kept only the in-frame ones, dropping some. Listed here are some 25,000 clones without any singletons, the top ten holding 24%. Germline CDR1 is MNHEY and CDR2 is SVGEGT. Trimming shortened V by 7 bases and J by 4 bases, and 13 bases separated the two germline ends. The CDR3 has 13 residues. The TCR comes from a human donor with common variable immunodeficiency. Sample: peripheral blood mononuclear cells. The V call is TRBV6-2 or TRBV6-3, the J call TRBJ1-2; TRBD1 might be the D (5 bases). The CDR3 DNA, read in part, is TGTGCCAGCACTAAAGCGGGGGGCTATGGC. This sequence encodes CASTKAGGYG. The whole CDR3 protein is CASTKAGGYGYTF.